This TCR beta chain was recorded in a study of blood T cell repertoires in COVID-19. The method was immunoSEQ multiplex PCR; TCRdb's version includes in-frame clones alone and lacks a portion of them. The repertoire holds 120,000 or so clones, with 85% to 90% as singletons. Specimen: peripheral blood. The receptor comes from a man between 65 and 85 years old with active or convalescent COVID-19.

CDR3 amino acids: CASGARGPSSYNEQFF. The DNA for the CDR3 is TGTGCCAGTGGGGCCCGAGGACCCTCATCCTACAATGAGCAGTTCTTC. This chain links TRBV19 with TRBJ2-1, with D maybe TRBD1 (5 bases). Germline CDR1 LNHDA, CDR2 SQIVND (reference sequence). The CDR3 is 16 amino acids. Trimming left V 8 bases short and J 1 base short, with 18 bases between.